What follows describes a single T cell receptor (beta chain). This sample is drawn from a study of shared T cell receptors in the human thymus. Clones were sequenced by immunoSEQ multiplex PCR, and TCRdb holds only the in-frame ones, with some missing. The sample includes 700,000 or so clones, roughly 88% of them seen just once. V gave up 0 bases and J gave up 4 bases, with 11 bases separating them. CDR1 is SGHRS, CDR2 YFSETQ, per germline. The CDR3 covers 15 residues. A further study also used this sample, focusing on human thymus T cells. Per that study: Usage of V and J genes appeared biased in thymic and blood repertoires.

The J gene is TRBJ1-5, the V gene TRBV5-1, with D hard to call. Sequencing was performed on thymocytes. This receptor was identified in a girl under three years old with a congenital heart defect. CDR3 DNA: TGCGCCAGCAGCTTGGGGCGAGGGCCTAATCAGCCCCAGCATTTT. As protein: CASSLGRGPNQPQHF.